A single T cell receptor (beta chain) is shown here with its context. These data belong to a study of siplizumab effects on memory and regulatory T cells. Measured with immunoSEQ multiplex PCR; TCRdb has only the in-frame clones, and not every one. The sample contains about 100,000 clones, around 93% of which appear only once. The clonotype was recovered from a human donor in good health. What was sequenced was non-Treg CD4+ T cells sorted from blood.

CDR3 coding DNA: TGCGCCAGCAGCCCGGCAGCGGGAAACAATGAGCAGTTCTTC. Amino acid sequence: CASSPAAGNNEQFF. The chain recombines TRBV5-1 with TRBJ2-1; 7 bases are shared with TRBD2. Per germline, CDR1 SGHRS and CDR2 YFSETQ. V was pared by 4 bases and J by 5 bases, with 6 bases of the junction left unmatched. The CDR3 contains 14 residues.